The rows below give T cell receptor beta chains drawn from one sample of a study of shared clonotypes between healthy human individuals. Sequenced by immunoSEQ multiplex PCR; TCRdb stores in-frame clones only, minus some. The sample yields fewer than 2.5 million clones, 80% to 95% seen once. The sample was naive CD4+ T cells from PBMCs. Receptors originate from a man younger than 35 in good health. Some clones in this sample may be carry-over from other donors' samples. Both conserved end residues are trimmed from each CDR3.

j_call,v_call,cdr3_aa
TRBJ2-4,TRBV4-1,ASSREDRIQNIQY
TRBJ1-1,TRBV9,ASSVGVTDPYTEAF
TRBJ2-2,TRBV10-3,AIRGSGELF
TRBJ2-2,TRBV4-1,ASTSGRVRDVSEGELF
TRBJ2-7,TRBV9,ASSPTWDGSYEQY
TRBJ2-5,TRBV9,ASSVQDRGSWETQY
TRBJ1-5,TRBV4-3,ASSQEVGRSIH
TRBJ1-5,TRBV28,AGKPRDRPNQPQH
TRBJ1-2,TRBV18,ASSHTGTDYGYT
TRBJ2-6,TRBV9,ASSAPASVAGANVLT
TRBJ2-3,TRBV27,ASSLSRQGTDTQY
TRBJ2-1,TRBV7-3,ASSSSGDNEQF
TRBJ2-1,TRBV11-3,ASSLGADNEQF
TRBJ1-2,TRBV4-2,ASSQDDGYT
TRBJ1-4,TRBV5-1,ASSLEDNEKLF
TRBJ1-5,TRBV2,ASSSQGFRNQPQH
TRBJ2-7,TRBV14,ASSQVGDPTYEQY
TRBJ2-1,TRBV4-1,ASSQDRGRAGGNEQF
TRBJ2-2,TRBV6-1,ASSELNGIVRTTGELF
TRBJ2-1,TRBV28,ASRSSYNEQF
TRBJ2-2,TRBV2,ASSWWEGGTGELF
TRBJ1-2,TRBV11-2,ASSLGLNYGYT
TRBJ1-4,TRBV11-2,ASSSTGTSNEKLF
TRBJ2-7,TRBV7-3,ASSWAGQDSEQY
TRBJ1-3,TRBV7-6,ASSLGATQGNTIY
TRBJ1-3,TRBV4-1,ASSQGSQAIFGNTIY
TRBJ1-2,TRBV6-1,ASRVSGTAYGYT
TRBJ2-1,TRBV30,AWSKGRLSYNEQF
TRBJ2-5,TRBV7-9,ASSLAGTGQETQY
TRBJ2-1,TRBV11-1,ASSTQGRIYNEQF
TRBJ1-3,TRBV11-2,ASSLARRATGNTIY
TRBJ2-7,TRBV7-9,AAGRNYEQY
TRBJ1-2,TRBV6-5,ASSYRGGRSWFGYT
TRBJ1-5,TRBV4-2,ASKVNKGSNQPQH
TRBJ2-2,TRBV18,ASSPPVFPNTGELF
TRBJ2-7,TRBV28,ASSQSSGRAMYEQY
TRBJ2-1,TRBV7-3,ASSLSSANYNEQF
TRBJ2-7,TRBV28,ASSPSSGTAKSYEQY
TRBJ2-1,TRBV2,ASNLGSYNEQF
TRBJ1-2,TRBV5-4,ASSVPGGRGYT
TRBJ2-7,TRBV28,ASRPGTREQY
TRBJ1-2,TRBV7-9,ASSPARTATYGYT
TRBJ1-2,TRBV14,ASSRDVYGYT
TRBJ2-1,TRBV4-3,ASSQGAHIGNEQF
TRBJ1-2,TRBV4-1,ASSQGRVTNYGYT
TRBJ1-5,TRBV2,ASSRTGTNQPQH
TRBJ2-2,TRBV2,ASSRDRGDTGELF
TRBJ2-1,TRBV4-1,ASSPASYNEQF